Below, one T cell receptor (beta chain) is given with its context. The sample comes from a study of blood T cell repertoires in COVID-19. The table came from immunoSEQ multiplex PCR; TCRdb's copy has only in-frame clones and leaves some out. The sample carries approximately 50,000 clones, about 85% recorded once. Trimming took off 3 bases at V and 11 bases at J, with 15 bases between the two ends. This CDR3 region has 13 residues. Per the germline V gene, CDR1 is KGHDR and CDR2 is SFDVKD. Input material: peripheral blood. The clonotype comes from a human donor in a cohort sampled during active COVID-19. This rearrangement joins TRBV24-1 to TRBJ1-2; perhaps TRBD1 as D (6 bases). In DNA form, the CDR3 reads TGTGCCACCAGTGATCGACAGGCCCAAGGGTACACCTTC. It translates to CATSDRQAQGYTF.